This entry concerns a single TCR beta chain. Here immunoSEQ multiplex PCR was the method, and the copy in TCRdb shows in-frame clones only, minus some. In the table there are around 200,000 clones, about 86% of which are singletons. The CDR3 covers 16 residues. Trimming left V 4 bases short and J 3 bases short, with 18 bases between. CDR1 is SGHRS and CDR2 is YFSETQ in the germline V gene. This sample is drawn from a study of blood T cell repertoires in COVID-19. V usage is TRBV5-1 and J usage is TRBJ2-3, with no clear D. Sequencing used peripheral blood. This TCR came from a man between 18 and 35 years old with active or convalescent COVID-19. The CDR3 sequence: CASSASRASLTDTQYF. CDR3 DNA: TGCGCCAGCAGCGCGTCTAGAGCCTCCCTTACAGATACGCAGTATTTT.